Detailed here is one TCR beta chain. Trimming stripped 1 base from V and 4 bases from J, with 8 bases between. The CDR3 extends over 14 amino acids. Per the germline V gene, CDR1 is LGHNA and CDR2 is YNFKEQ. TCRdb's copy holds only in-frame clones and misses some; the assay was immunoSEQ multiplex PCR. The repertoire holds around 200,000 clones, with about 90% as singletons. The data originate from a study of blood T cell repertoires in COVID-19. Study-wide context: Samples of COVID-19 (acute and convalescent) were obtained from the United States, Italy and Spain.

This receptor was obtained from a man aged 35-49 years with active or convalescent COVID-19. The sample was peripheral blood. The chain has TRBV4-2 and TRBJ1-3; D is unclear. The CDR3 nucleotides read TGTGCCAGCAGCCAAGGGGGAGCCGGAAACACCATATATTTT. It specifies CASSQGGAGNTIYF.